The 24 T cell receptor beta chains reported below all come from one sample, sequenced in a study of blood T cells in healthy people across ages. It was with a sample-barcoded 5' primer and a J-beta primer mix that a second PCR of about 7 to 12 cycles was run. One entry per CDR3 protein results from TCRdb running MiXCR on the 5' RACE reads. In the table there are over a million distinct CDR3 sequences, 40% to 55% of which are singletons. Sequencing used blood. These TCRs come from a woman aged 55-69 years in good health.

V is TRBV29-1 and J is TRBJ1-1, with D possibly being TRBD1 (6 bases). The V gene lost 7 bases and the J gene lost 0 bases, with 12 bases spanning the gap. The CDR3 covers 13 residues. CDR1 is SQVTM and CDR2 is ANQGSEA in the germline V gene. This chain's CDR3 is CSGGQFMNTEAFF. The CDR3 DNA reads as TGCAGCGGCGGACAGTTCATGAACACTGAAGCTTTCTTT.

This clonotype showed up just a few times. The CDR3 DNA follows: TGTGCCAGCAGTTACTTACCCCCGGGACAGGGATCGACTAATGAAAAACTGTTTTTT. This encodes CASSYLPPGQGSTNEKLFF. The chain links TRBV6-5 to TRBJ1-4; the match to TRBD1 covers 9 bases. The CDR3 sequence is 19 residues long. The ends lost 1 base at V and 2 bases at J; junction bases unmatched: 11. In germline, CDR1 is MNHEY, CDR2 SVGAGI.

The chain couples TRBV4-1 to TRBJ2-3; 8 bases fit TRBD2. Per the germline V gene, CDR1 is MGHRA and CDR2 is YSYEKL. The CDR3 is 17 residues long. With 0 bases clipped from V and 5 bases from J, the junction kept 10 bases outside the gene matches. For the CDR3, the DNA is TGCGCCAGCAGCCAAGATGGGGCGGGAGGAGGGAAAGATACGCAGTATTTT. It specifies CASSQDGAGGGKDTQYF.

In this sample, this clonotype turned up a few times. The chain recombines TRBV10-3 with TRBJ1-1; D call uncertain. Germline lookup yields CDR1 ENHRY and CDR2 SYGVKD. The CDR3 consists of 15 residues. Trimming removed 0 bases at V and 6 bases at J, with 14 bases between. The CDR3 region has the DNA TGTGCCATCAGTGAGTCGGGTAACAGATTTGCTGAAGCTTTCTTT. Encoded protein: CAISESGNRFAEAFF.

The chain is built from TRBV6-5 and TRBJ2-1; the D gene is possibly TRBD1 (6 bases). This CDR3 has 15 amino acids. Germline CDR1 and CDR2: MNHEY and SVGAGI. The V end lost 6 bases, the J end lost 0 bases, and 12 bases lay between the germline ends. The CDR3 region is CASRTRGGSYNEQFF. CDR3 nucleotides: TGTGCCAGCAGGACCAGGGGCGGCTCCTACAATGAGCAGTTCTTC.

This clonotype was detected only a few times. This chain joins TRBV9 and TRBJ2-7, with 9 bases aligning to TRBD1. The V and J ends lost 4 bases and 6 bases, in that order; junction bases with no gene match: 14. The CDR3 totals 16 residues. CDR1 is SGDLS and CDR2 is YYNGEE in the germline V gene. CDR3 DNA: TGTGCCAGCAGCTCCGAACCCCGGGACAGGGTATGCGAGCAGTACTTC. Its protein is CASSSEPRDRVCEQYF.

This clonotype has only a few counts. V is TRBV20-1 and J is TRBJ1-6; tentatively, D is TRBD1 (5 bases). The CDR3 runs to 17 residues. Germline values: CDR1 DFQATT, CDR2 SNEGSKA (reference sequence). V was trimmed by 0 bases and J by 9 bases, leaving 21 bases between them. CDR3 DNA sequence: TGCAGTGCTAGAGACCTGTCTGGGCGGGCGGGGGGTTCACCCCTCCACTTT. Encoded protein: CSARDLSGRAGGSPLHF.

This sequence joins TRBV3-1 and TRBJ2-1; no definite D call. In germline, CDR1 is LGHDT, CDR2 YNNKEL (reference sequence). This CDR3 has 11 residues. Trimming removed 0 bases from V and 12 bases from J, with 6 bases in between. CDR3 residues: CASSQDRVQFF. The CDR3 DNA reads TGTGCCAGCAGCCAAGATAGGGTGCAGTTCTTC.

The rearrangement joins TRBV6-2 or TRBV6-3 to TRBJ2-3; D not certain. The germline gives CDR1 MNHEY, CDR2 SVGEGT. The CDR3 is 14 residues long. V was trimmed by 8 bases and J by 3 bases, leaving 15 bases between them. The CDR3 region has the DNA TGTGCCAGCCGAACAGATGGTGCGACAGATACGCAGTATTTT. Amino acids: CASRTDGATDTQYF.

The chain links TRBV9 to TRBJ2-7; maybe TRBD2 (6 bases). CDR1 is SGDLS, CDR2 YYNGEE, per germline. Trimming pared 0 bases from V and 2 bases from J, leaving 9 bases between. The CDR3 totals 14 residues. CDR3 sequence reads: CASSVGASAYEQYF. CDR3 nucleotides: TGTGCCAGCAGCGTAGGAGCTAGCGCCTACGAGCAGTACTTC.

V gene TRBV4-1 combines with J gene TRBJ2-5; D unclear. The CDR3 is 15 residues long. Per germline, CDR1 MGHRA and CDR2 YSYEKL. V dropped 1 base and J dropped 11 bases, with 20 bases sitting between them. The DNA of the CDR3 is TGCGCCAGCAGCCAAGCGGTAGTTGAAGCTCGTGAGCAGTACTTC. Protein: CASSQAVVEAREQYF.

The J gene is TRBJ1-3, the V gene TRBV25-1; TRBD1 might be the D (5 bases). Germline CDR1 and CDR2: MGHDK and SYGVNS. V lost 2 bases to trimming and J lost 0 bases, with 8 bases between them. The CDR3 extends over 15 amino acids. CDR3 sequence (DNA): TGTGCCAGCAGTGAACCAGGGAGCTCTGGAAACACCATATATTTT. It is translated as CASSEPGSSGNTIYF.

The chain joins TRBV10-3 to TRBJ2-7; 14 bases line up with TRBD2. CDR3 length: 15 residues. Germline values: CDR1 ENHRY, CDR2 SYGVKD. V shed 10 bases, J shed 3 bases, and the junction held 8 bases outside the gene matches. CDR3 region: CATQPGTSGSYEQYF. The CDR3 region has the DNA TGTGCCACCCAGCCCGGGACTAGCGGGAGCTACGAGCAGTACTTC.

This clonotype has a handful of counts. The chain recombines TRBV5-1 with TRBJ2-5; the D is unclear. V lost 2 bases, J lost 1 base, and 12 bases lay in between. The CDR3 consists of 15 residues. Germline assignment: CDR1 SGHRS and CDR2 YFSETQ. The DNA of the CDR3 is TGCGCCAGCAGCTTAAGAGCTGCTTTCCAAGAGACCCAGTACTTC. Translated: CASSLRAAFQETQYF.

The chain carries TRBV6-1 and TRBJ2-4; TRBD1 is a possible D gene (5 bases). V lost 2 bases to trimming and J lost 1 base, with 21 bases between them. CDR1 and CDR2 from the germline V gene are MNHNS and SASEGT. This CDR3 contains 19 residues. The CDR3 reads CASSEFGQGKVGAKNIQYF. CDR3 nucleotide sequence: TGTGCCAGCAGTGAATTCGGGCAGGGAAAGGTGGGGGCCAAAAACATTCAGTACTTC.

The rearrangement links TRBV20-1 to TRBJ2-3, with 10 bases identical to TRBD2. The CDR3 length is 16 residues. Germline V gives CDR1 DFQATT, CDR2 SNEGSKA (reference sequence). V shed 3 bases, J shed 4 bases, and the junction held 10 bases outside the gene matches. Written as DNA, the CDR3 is TGCAGTGCTAGGGTACCTAGCGGGAGAACGGCAGATACGCAGTATTTT. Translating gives CSARVPSGRTADTQYF.

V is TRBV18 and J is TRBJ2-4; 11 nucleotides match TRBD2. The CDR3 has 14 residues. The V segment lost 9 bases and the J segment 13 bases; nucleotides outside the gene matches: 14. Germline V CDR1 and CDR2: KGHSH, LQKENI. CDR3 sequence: CASGPGLAAVGQYF. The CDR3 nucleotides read TGTGCCAGTGGACCGGGACTAGCGGCCGTCGGGCAGTACTTC.

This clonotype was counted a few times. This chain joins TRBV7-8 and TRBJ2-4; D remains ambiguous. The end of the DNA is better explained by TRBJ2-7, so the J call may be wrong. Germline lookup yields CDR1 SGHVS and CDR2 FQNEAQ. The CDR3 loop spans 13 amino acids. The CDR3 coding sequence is TGTGCCAGCAGTTTGAGGCCTAGCTACGAGCAGTACTTC. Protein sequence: CASSLRPSYEQYF.

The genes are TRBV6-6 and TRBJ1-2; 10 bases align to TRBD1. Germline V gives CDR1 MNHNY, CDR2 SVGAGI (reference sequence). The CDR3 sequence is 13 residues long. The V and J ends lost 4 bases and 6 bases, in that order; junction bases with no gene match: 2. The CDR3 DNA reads TGTGCCAGCAGTTGGGACAGGGGCGATGGCTACACCTTC. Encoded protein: CASSWDRGDGYTF.

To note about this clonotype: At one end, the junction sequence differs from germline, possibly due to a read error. CDR3 residues: CARRAGTGIYEQYF. As DNA, the CDR3 is TGTGCCCGCAGAGCCGGGACAGGGATCTACGAGCAGTACTTC. V gene TRBV27 combines with J gene TRBJ2-7, with TRBD1 matching over 9 bases. The CDR3 runs 14 residues. CDR1 is MNHEY, CDR2 SMNVEV, per germline (reference sequence).

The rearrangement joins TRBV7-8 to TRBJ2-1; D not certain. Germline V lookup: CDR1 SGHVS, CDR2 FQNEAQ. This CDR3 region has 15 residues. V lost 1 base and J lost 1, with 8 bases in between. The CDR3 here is CASSLDRQSYNEQFF. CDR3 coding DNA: TGTGCCAGCAGCTTAGACAGACAATCCTACAATGAGCAGTTCTTC. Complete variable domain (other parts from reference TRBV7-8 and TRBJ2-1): GAGVSQSPRYKVAKRGQDVALRCDPISGHVSLFWYQQALGQGPEFLTYFQNEAQLDKSGLPSDRFFAERPEGSVSTLKIQRTQQEDSAVYLCASSLDRQSYNEQFFGPGTRLTVL.

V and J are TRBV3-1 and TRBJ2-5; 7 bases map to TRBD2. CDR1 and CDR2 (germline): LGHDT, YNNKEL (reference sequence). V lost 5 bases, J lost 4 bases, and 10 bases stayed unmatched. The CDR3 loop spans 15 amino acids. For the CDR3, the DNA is TGTGCCAGCAGCGCAGGACTAGTCTTTGGAGAGACCCAGTACTTC. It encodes CASSAGLVFGETQYF.

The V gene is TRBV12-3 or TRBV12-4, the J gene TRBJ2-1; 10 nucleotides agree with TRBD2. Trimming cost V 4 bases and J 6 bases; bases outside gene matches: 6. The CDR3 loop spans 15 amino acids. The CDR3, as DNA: TGTGCCAGCAGTTCCGAGCGGGAGGGGTCCAATGAGCAGTTCTTC. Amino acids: CASSSEREGSNEQFF.

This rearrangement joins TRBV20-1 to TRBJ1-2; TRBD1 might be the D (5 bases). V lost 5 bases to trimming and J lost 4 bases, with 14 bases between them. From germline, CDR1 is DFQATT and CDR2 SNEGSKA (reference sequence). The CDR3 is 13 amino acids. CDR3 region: CSAPDRRGYGYTF. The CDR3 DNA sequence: TGCAGTGCTCCCGACAGACGGGGCTATGGCTACACCTTC.